The 10 T cell receptor beta chains below come from one sample, sequenced in a study of blood T cell repertoires in COVID-19. Profiling relied on immunoSEQ multiplex PCR, and the TCRdb table lists in-frame clones only, not all of them. The top ten hold around 2.8% of the sample, which has around 25,000 clones, roughly 89% seen once. Material for sequencing was peripheral blood. These receptors were taken from a human donor in a cohort sampled during active COVID-19.

The V gene is TRBV2, the J gene TRBJ2-1, with TRBD1 matching over 8 bases. V was clipped by 11 bases and J by 0 bases; unmatched bases: 6. The CDR3 has 14 amino acids. Germline V gives CDR1 SNHLY, CDR2 FYNNEI. The CDR3 sequence is CAGGDRSSYNEQFF. CDR3 DNA: TGTGCCGGAGGGGACAGGAGCTCCTACAATGAGCAGTTCTTC. The variable domain in full, completed from reference TRBV2 and TRBJ2-1, reads EPEVTQTPSHQVTQMGQEVILRCVPISNHLYFYWYRQILGQKVEFLVSFYNNEISEKSEIFDDQFSVERPDGSNFTLKIRSTKLEDSAMYFCAGGDRSSYNEQFFGPGTRLTVL.

The chain recombines TRBV2 with TRBJ1-4; a possible D gene is TRBD1 (5 bases). The CDR3 sequence is 13 residues long. The V gene's germline CDR1 is SNHLY and CDR2 FYNNEI. Trimming pared 7 bases from V and 6 bases from J, leaving 12 bases between. The CDR3 region is CASILGADEKLFF. DNA of the CDR3: TGTGCCAGCATCCTTGGGGCGGATGAAAAACTGTTTTTT.

V is TRBV27 and J is TRBJ2-7; possible D gene TRBD1, 5 bases. V dropped 9 bases and J dropped 5 bases, with 17 bases sitting between them. The CDR3 totals 13 residues. Looked up from germline, CDR1 is MNHEY and CDR2 is SMNVEV (reference sequence). CDR3 sequence: CASGQMGNHEQYF. Written as DNA, the CDR3 is TGTGCCAGTGGACAAATGGGCAACCACGAGCAGTACTTC.

This clone was counted a single time. This chain connects TRBV11-1 to TRBJ2-7, with D possibly being TRBD2 (5 bases). The V end lost 5 bases, the J end lost 3 bases, and 17 bases lay between the germline ends. CDR1 and CDR2 (germline): SGHAT, FQDESV (reference sequence). The CDR3 sequence is 15 residues long. DNA of the CDR3: TGTGCCAGCAGCCCAGGCGAGGGCCCGTTCTACGAGCAGTACTTC. It yields the protein CASSPGEGPFYEQYF.

The chain combines TRBV7-9 with TRBJ2-1; D is possibly TRBD1 (6 bases). V gave up 3 bases and J gave up 4 bases, with 16 bases separating them. The CDR3 loop spans 16 amino acids. Germline-derived CDR1 and CDR2 are SEHNR and FQNEAQ (reference sequence). The CDR3 reads CASSFSPWTEYNEQFF. DNA for the CDR3: TGTGCCAGCAGCTTCTCCCCGTGGACAGAATACAATGAGCAGTTCTTC.

The chain carries TRBV20-1 and TRBJ2-5; 8 nucleotides line up with TRBD2. Germline V lookup: CDR1 DFQATT, CDR2 SNEGSKA (reference sequence). CDR3 length: 15 residues. After removal of 3 bases from V and 1 base from J, the junction contained 7 bases not matched to a gene. The CDR3 DNA reads as TGCAGTGCTAGTCCGGCTAGCGGGCCCCAAGAGACCCAGTACTTC. Its translation is CSASPASGPQETQYF.

The chain joins TRBV19 to TRBJ2-1, with 11 bases that match TRBD2. V was pared by 4 bases and J by 8 bases, with 10 bases of the junction left unmatched. The V gene's germline CDR1 is LNHDA and CDR2 SQIVND (reference sequence). This CDR3 spans 16 amino acids. In DNA, the CDR3 is TGTGCCAGTAGTAGACAGACTAGCGGGATCATGTATGAGCAGTTCTTC. This codes for CASSRQTSGIMYEQFF.

The chain carries TRBV5-1 and TRBJ1-1; TRBD1 aligns across 7 bases. Losses at the gene ends were 0 bases for V and 9 bases for J; bases not matched to a gene: 8. The length of the CDR3 is 14 residues. Per germline, CDR1 SGHRS and CDR2 YFSETQ. The DNA of the CDR3 is TGCGCCAGCAGCTTGGAAGGTGAGGGGGCGCAAGCTTTCTTT. Translated: CASSLEGEGAQAFF.

The gene calls are TRBV7-8 and TRBJ1-4; D is possibly TRBD1 (6 bases). The germline CDR1 and CDR2 sequences are SGHVS and FQNEAQ. CDR3 length: 16 residues. Trimming removed 5 bases at V and 3 bases at J, with 16 bases between. CDR3 sequence reads: CASSPMPGGANEKLFF. The DNA of the CDR3 is TGTGCCAGCAGCCCCATGCCGGGGGGCGCTAATGAAAAACTGTTTTTT. Full variable domain (missing parts from reference TRBV7-8 and TRBJ1-4): GAGVSQSPRYKVAKRGQDVALRCDPISGHVSLFWYQQALGQGPEFLTYFQNEAQLDKSGLPSDRFFAERPEGSVSTLKIQRTQQEDSAVYLCASSPMPGGANEKLFFGSGTQLSVL.

The chain combines TRBV27 with TRBJ2-2; TRBD1 matches 9 bases. This CDR3 is 16 amino acids long. Germline CDR1 and CDR2: MNHEY and SMNVEV (reference sequence). V trimming: 3 bases; J trimming: 4 bases; junction bases outside the gene matches: 6. CDR3 in amino acids: CASSFRQGVTTGELFF. Here the CDR3 DNA reads TGTGCCAGCAGTTTCCGACAGGGGGTTACCACCGGGGAGCTGTTTTTT.